This TCR beta chain came from a study of blood T cell repertoires in COVID-19. Overall study: Donors in the United States, Italy and Spain gave samples during acute or convalescent COVID-19. Sample material is recorded as cDNA or gDNA derived from T cells, B-cell-depleted T cells, or PBMCs.

The V and J ends lost 1 base and 6 bases respectively, with 18 bases between them. Germline V gives CDR1 GTSNPN, CDR2 SVGIG (reference sequence). This CDR3 has 15 residues. Sequencing used immunoSEQ multiplex PCR; TCRdb keeps in-frame clones, though not all of them. The data contain roughly 68,000 clones, roughly 85% of them singletons. The chain joins TRBV30 to TRBJ1-2; a possible D gene is TRBD1 (5 bases). The sample consisted of peripheral blood. The sequence came from a middle-aged man with acute or convalescent COVID-19. In DNA, the CDR3 is TGTGCCTGGAGTGCTACAGGTTTTATTGGCGATGGCTACACCTTC. This codes for CAWSATGFIGDGYTF. The entire variable domain, with the rest obtained from reference TRBV30 and TRBJ1-2, is as follows: SQTIHQWPATLVQPVGSPLSLECTVEGTSNPNLYWYRQAAGRGLQLLFYSVGIGQISSEVPQNLSASRPQDRQFILSSKKLLLSDSGFYLCAWSATGFIGDGYTFGSGTRLTVV.